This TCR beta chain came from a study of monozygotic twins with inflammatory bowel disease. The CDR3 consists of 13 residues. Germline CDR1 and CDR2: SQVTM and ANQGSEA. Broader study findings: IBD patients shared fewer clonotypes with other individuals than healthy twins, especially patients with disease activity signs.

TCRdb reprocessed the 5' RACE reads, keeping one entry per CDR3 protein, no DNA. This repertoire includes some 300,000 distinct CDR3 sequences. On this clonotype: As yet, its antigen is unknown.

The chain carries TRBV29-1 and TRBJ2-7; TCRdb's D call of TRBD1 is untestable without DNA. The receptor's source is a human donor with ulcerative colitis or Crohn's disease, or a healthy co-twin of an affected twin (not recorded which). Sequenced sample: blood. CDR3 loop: CSVEGTVSYEQYF.